Shown below are 7 T cell receptor beta chains from a single sample sequenced in a study of blood T cells in healthy people across ages. Together with a sample-barcoded 5' primer, a J-beta primer mix was included in a second PCR lasting 7 to 11 cycles. From the 5' RACE reads, TCRdb called clonotypes with MiXCR, one entry per CDR3 protein. The sample lists around 800,000 distinct CDR3 sequences, 55% to 65% occurring once. The sample taken for sequencing was blood. The source of these receptors is a man in his thirties or forties in good health.

The rearrangement uses TRBV4-2 and TRBJ2-7; 9 positions agree with TRBD1. Germline-derived CDR1 and CDR2 are LGHNA and YNFKEQ. V shed 4 bases and J 1 base; nucleotides not matched to a gene: 5. This CDR3 is built from 15 residues. The CDR3 loop reads CASSLRDRESYEQYF. The CDR3 bases are TGTGCCAGCAGCCTCCGGGACAGGGAGTCCTACGAGCAGTACTTC.

J is TRBJ2-1 and V is TRBV11-2; 14 bases are shared with TRBD2. This CDR3 spans 14 amino acids. Germline values: CDR1 SGHAT, CDR2 FQNNGV. V gave up 5 bases and J gave up 15 bases; unmatched junction bases: 9. CDR3 protein: CASSQRLAGGFLFF. The DNA for the CDR3 is TGTGCCAGCAGCCAAAGACTAGCGGGGGGGTTTCTGTTCTTC.

This chain joins TRBV11-2 and TRBJ1-2; tentatively, D is TRBD1 (6 bases). Trimming stripped 7 bases from V and 3 bases from J, with 15 bases between. The CDR3 is 14 residues long. The germline V gene has CDR1 SGHAT and CDR2 FQNNGV. The CDR3 region has the DNA TGTGCCAGCACCACAGGGACGGCGGACTATGGCTACACCTTC. This codes for CASTTGTADYGYTF.

The chain joins TRBV9 to TRBJ1-1; D gene unclear. Germline CDR1 SGDLS, CDR2 YYNGEE. The CDR3 contains 15 residues. V was shortened by 0 bases and J by 1 base, with 10 bases between the two germline ends. CDR3 sequence reads: CASSVGGVANTEAFF. CDR3 sequence (DNA): TGTGCCAGCAGCGTAGGTGGAGTCGCGAACACTGAAGCTTTCTTT.

This clonotype was seen at least ten times. V gene TRBV7-2 combines with J gene TRBJ2-3; 8 bases match TRBD2. CDR1 SGHTA and CDR2 FQGNSA come from the germline V gene. Trimming removed 2 bases from V and 4 bases from J; junction bases left unmatched: 11. The CDR3 covers 17 residues. This CDR3 reads CASSLRIRGGGADTQYF. CDR3 in DNA: TGTGCCAGCAGCTTAAGGATACGGGGGGGCGGCGCAGATACGCAGTATTTT.

This chain uses TRBV11-2 with TRBJ1-6; D not resolved. Trimming removed 0 bases from V and 5 bases from J, with 8 bases in between. Germline assignment: CDR1 SGHAT and CDR2 FQNNGV. The CDR3 contains 15 residues. The CDR3 loop reads CASSLDGGHNSPLHF. Written as DNA, the CDR3 is TGTGCCAGCAGCTTAGATGGAGGGCATAATTCACCCCTCCACTTT.

The chain links TRBV10-3 to TRBJ2-5, with TRBD1 matching 7 bases. V trimming: 6 bases; J trimming: 2 bases; junction bases outside the gene matches: 6. From germline, CDR1 is ENHRY and CDR2 SYGVKD. The CDR3 length is 14 residues. CDR3 loop: CAISPGTVQETQYF. In nucleotides, the CDR3 is TGTGCCATCAGCCCCGGGACAGTTCAAGAGACCCAGTACTTC.